This entry concerns a single T cell receptor beta chain. Its target is not known. The junction and the germline gene differ at one end; a read error may be behind it. This sample is part of a study of OX40 agonist ivuxolimab in advanced cancers. Across the study: Averaging around 60 years in age, with a range of 23 to 79, the cohort was 82.7% male.

Findings of the study overall: CD8+ T cells showed, on average, more clonal expansion than CD4+ cells.

TCRdb keeps only in-frame clones here, not all; method: immunoSEQ multiplex PCR. The sample includes roughly 76,000 clones, approximately 85% seen only once; the top ten take about 6%. Germline values: CDR1 SGHTS, CDR2 YDEGEE. CDR3 length: 15 residues. The source is an adult with an advanced solid tumor such as melanoma, head and neck, liver or kidney cancer. The sample consisted of CD4+ or CD8+ T cells sorted from blood, taken in a trial of the OX40 agonist ivuxolimab. The chain combines TRBV5-8 with TRBJ2-4; D is possibly TRBD2 (6 bases). CDR3 sequence: CASSQDRDSLNIQYF. DNA for the CDR3: TGCGCCAGCAGCCAAGATCGGGACTCCCTGAACATTCAGTACTTC.